Sequencing of this TCR beta chain was carried out in a study of molecular identifiers for immune sequencing clone quantification (dated by TCRdb to the late 2010s). Notes on the research overall: In a replicate experiment, RNA from 20,000 or 100,000 naive CD8 T cells was split into five aliquots, four of which were sequenced. This methods study used CD8 T cells to benchmark TCR RNA copy counting and molecular-identifier clustering-based TCR repertoire sequencing (MIDCIRS).

Libraries of naive CD8 T cells were generated from about 19,000 to 1,100,000 sorted cells, with 10%, 30% or 50% of the purified RNA used. Naive CD8 T cells, defined as CD8+CD4-CCR7+CD45RA+, were FACS-sorted into RLT Plus buffer on a BD FACSAria II. To test detection sensitivity, Jurkat RNA equivalent to about eleven TCR copies was spiked into samples of roughly 18,000-1,100,000 naive CD8 T cells. CD8 T cells were enriched with RosetteSep CD8+ T Cell Enrichment Cocktail and Ficoll-Paque, followed by ACK red cell lysis. At least ten counts were recorded for this clonotype. Its antigen is unknown. Base qualities were left out, and no much larger clone turns up one base away. Via the germline V gene (reference sequence), CDR1 is SGHKS and CDR2 YYEKEE. Taken from cysteine to phenylalanine, the CDR3 has 15 residues. Only the CDR3 region is kept as DNA, spanning 45 bases read in frame from base 1. At the junction V is shortened by 2 bases and J by 1 base; bases outside the gene matches: 1.

The library was generated by PCR. Reads for this sample came from a NextSeq 500. Bulk TCR libraries were generated as previously described, with the TCR primers listed in Table S5 used. The Qiagen AllPrep DNA/RNA kit was used to purify total RNA. Reads from multiple sequencing runs of the same library were pooled before analysis. On the authors' methods: Only reads with exact TCR constant sequence were kept, trimmed to 150 nt, and grouped by their 12-nt molecular barcodes. Reads within each barcode group were sub-clustered using a 15% Levenshtein threshold, and quality-weighted consensus sequences were constructed for each RNA molecule. Non-functional sequences were discarded, and so were lower-count sequences lying one edit away from another sequence. On the basis of fitting two negative binomial distributions, barcode sub-clusters with fewer than 20% of the maximum read count were discarded. TCRdb trimmed the raw reads at Q25, called clones with MiXCR and kept productive beta chains. One record per CDR3 amino acid sequence lists the most common genes and DNA. In this record, the V and J calls reflect TCRdb's handling and not the investigators' own analysis. Across this sample there are around 470,000 distinct CDR3 sequences, with under 30% seen only once. The leading ten clones occupy under 0.85% of the sample.

Summary of the overall study and its limitations: Clones above 20 RNA copies held over 97% of molecules in CMV-specific effector cells but under 1% in naive cells. Naive libraries contained spiked-in Jurkat TCR RNA (approximately ten copies' worth), which is not part of the donor repertoire. Around 2.9 recovered TCR RNA copies per cell were obtained by modeling, versus about 10 by digital PCR, implying a capture efficiency of 30% to 35%. When barcode sub-clustering was not used, chimeric consensus sequences inflated TCR diversity, with chimeras reaching as high as 47%. Identical TCR molecules sharing a barcode could cause highly expanded clone sizes to be underestimated. Spiked-in Jurkat TCR RNA equivalent to a single cell was reported to be detectable even among approximately 1 million naive CD8 T cells.

The TCR originated in a human donor in good health. Some libraries in this study had Jurkat cell RNA spiked in. The rearrangement combines TRBV5-5 with TRBJ2-3, with 10 middle bases fitting TRBD1. The sequenced sample was naive CD8+ T cells from blood, with Jurkat cell RNA spiked in. This specimen's cell subset or site label, interpreted: FACS-sorted CD8+CD4-CCR7+CD45RA+ naive T cells. DNA sequence: TGTGCCAGCAGCTTTGGGACAGGGGGCACAGATACGCAGTATTTT. The resulting protein is CASSFGTGGTDTQYF.